Sequencing of this T cell receptor beta chain was carried out in a study of blood T cell repertoires in COVID-19. Turning to the study itself: Acute-phase and convalescent COVID-19 samples originated in the United States, Italy and Spain.

The CDR3 is 18 residues long. The V gene end was trimmed by 3 bases and the J gene end by 1 base; junction bases not matched to a gene: 14. CDR1 MNHEY and CDR2 SMNVEV come from the germline V gene (reference sequence). How the authors handled the data: Reference gene primer amplification in the assay estimated nucleated cell counts. Data came from immunoSEQ multiplex PCR; TCRdb stores just in-frame clones and leaves some out. V and J calls and clone size are copied from that table; D and trimming were computed from the DNA. The sample lists about 310,000 clones, roughly 85% occurring once. The chain links TRBV27 to TRBJ1-2; 7 bases align to TRBD1. The source material was PBMCs or T cells enriched from blood (not recorded which). The source is a woman aged 25 to 45 who had been exposed to COVID-19. CDR3 DNA: TGTGCCAGCAGTTTGTCCTACAGGGGCTTTTCTATTAACTATGGCTACACCTTC. Amino acid sequence: CASSLSYRGFSINYGYTF.